This T cell receptor beta chain was identified during a study of blood T cell repertoires in COVID-19. Study in general: The United States, Italy and Spain provided the acute and convalescent COVID-19 samples. Sample material is recorded as cDNA or gDNA derived from T cells, B-cell-depleted T cells, or PBMCs.

There are 16 residues in the CDR3. CDR1 and CDR2 (germline): MNHEY, SVGAGI. V lost 1 base and J lost 1; bases outside the gene matches: 7. Some clones are missing from TCRdb's copy, which holds only in-frame ones; the method was immunoSEQ multiplex PCR. The sample contains 150,000 to 200,000 clones, more than 60% of which appear only once. This clonotype was sampled from a man aged 55 to 70 with acute or convalescent COVID-19. The material sequenced was peripheral blood. The rearrangement joins TRBV6-5 to TRBJ2-7, with 7 positions matching TRBD1. CDR3 sequence: CASSYLPGTVSYEQYF. CDR3 in DNA: TGTGCCAGCAGTTACTTACCGGGGACAGTTTCCTACGAGCAGTACTTC.